This T cell receptor (beta chain) derives from a study of T cell responses to AZD1222 COVID-19 vaccine. TCRdb's table, derived via immunoSEQ multiplex PCR, lists solely in-frame clones and lacks some. The data show over 100,000 clones, with around 87% seen just once and 5% held by the top ten. This TCR came from an adult in good health. Sample: peripheral blood, taken on day 0 of AZD1222 vaccination.

In DNA form, the CDR3 reads TGTGCCTGGAGTGTACAAGTAATTGGGAGTGGCTACACCTTC. This encodes CAWSVQVIGSGYTF. This chain uses TRBV30 with TRBJ1-2, with D unclear. V was pared by 0 bases and J by 7 bases, with 15 bases between. The V gene's germline CDR1 is GTSNPN and CDR2 SVGIG (reference sequence). The CDR3 length is 14 residues.